Each of the 22 T cell receptor beta chains below was sequenced from the same sample in a study of Graves' ophthalmopathy and Graves' hyperthyroidism. The sequenced template was RNA, covering the TCR beta CDR3 region. Following a first-round RT-PCR that used HTBI primers, a second-round multiplex PCR was carried out. TCRdb processed the multiplex PCR reads anew with MiXCR; each CDR3 protein has one entry. The sample lists roughly 700,000 distinct CDR3 sequences, approximately 40% occurring once. The sequencing input was peripheral blood. Every receptor here comes from an adult man with Graves' ophthalmopathy.

With respect to this clonotype: Its ends do not fully match the called genes, so a read error is possible. This chain connects TRBV20-1 to TRBJ2-5; 8 bases fit TRBD1. CDR1 and CDR2 (germline): DFQATT, SNEGSKA (reference sequence). CDR3 length: 9 amino acids. This chain's CDR3 is CSAADRGTF. The DNA of the CDR3 is TGCAGTGCGGCAGACAGGGGAACTTTC.

The chain joins TRBV7-2 to TRBJ2-3, with 10 bases aligning to TRBD2. The CDR3 extends over 18 amino acids. Trimming removed 1 base from V and 5 bases from J; junction bases left unmatched: 12. CDR1 is SGHTA, CDR2 FQGNSA, per germline. The CDR3 DNA reads TGTGCCAGCAGCTTAGTGGCTCTAGCGGGAGCCCTTGGAGATACGCAGTATTTT. It yields the protein CASSLVALAGALGDTQYF.

Ten or more counts support this clonotype. This sequence joins TRBV11-2 and TRBJ1-2, with D unresolved. V lost 0 bases, J lost 6 bases, and 8 bases lay in between. This CDR3 comprises 13 residues. Germline V gene sequence: CDR1 SGHAT, CDR2 FQNNGV. CDR3 protein: CASSLEAGHGYTF. For the CDR3, the DNA is TGTGCCAGCAGCTTAGAGGCAGGACATGGCTACACCTTC.

The V gene is TRBV9, the J gene TRBJ2-3; perhaps TRBD1 as D (6 bases). V shed 3 bases and J shed 0 bases, with 8 bases lying between them. From germline, CDR1 is SGDLS and CDR2 YYNGEE. This CDR3 is 14 amino acids long. The CDR3: CASSADRSTDTQYF. CDR3 nucleotides: TGTGCCAGCAGCGCGGACAGAAGCACAGATACGCAGTATTTT. The full variable domain, completed using reference TRBV9 and TRBJ2-3, is DSGVTQTPKHLITATGQRVTLRCSPRSGDLSVYWYQQSLDQGLQFLIQYYNGEERAKGNILERFSAQQFPDLHSELNLSSLELGDSALYFCASSADRSTDTQYFGPGTRLTVL.

This clonotype was observed at least ten times. CDR3 residues: CSVSRDRVGEKLFF. CDR3 nucleotide sequence: TGCAGCGTCTCGCGGGACAGGGTGGGTGAAAAACTGTTTTTT. The V gene is TRBV29-1, the J gene TRBJ1-4; TRBD1 agrees at 9 bases. CDR1 SQVTM and CDR2 ANQGSEA come from the germline V gene. The CDR3 totals 14 residues. Germline trimming cut 6 bases from V and 7 bases from J; bases unmatched to any gene: 9.

The genes are TRBV20-1 and TRBJ2-5, with D perhaps matching TRBD2 (6 bases). Germline CDR1 is DFQATT and CDR2 is SNEGSKA (reference sequence). V lost 6 bases, J lost 9 bases, and 20 bases lay in between. The CDR3 length is 13 residues. CDR3 in DNA: TGCAGTGCCGAGTCCCGGGACGAGCGGGCCCAGTACTTC. Protein product: CSAESRDERAQYF.

The sample holds many counts of this clonotype. V is TRBV6-1 and J is TRBJ1-2; D gene ambiguous. Trimming removed 7 bases at V and 6 bases at J, with 6 bases between. CDR1 and CDR2 from the germline V gene are MNHNS and SASEGT. The CDR3 is made up of 10 amino acids. CDR3 amino acids: CASNLNGYTF. The CDR3 DNA is TGTGCCAGCAATCTTAATGGCTACACCTTC.

This clonotype came up a few times. This chain uses TRBV19 with TRBJ2-5; no firm D call. The ends were cut back, 4 bases at V and 6 bases at J, with 15 bases in the middle. The CDR3 extends over 14 amino acids. Germline CDR1 LNHDA, CDR2 SQIVND (reference sequence). The CDR3 protein is CASSTLGPTKTQYF. DNA for the CDR3: TGTGCCAGTAGTACCCTTGGGCCCACCAAGACCCAGTACTTC.

This chain connects TRBV9 to TRBJ1-3, with TRBD1 as a possible D gene (5 bases). CDR1 and CDR2 (germline): SGDLS, YYNGEE. V was shortened by 4 bases and J by 8 bases, with 28 bases between the two germline ends. CDR3 length equals 18 residues. The CDR3 sequence is CASSPSPRPQGLGDTIYF. The CDR3 region has the DNA TGTGCCAGCAGCCCATCCCCTCGACCCCAGGGTTTAGGAGACACCATATATTTT.

This clonotype has just a few counts. The chain combines TRBV20-1 with TRBJ2-7, with 9 bases identical to TRBD2. Trimming at V came to 0 bases and at J to 2 bases, leaving 8 bases not matched to a gene. This CDR3 has 16 amino acids. Germline CDR1 is DFQATT and CDR2 is SNEGSKA (reference sequence). CDR3 in amino acids: CSARDTGTSSTYEQYF. CDR3 in DNA: TGCAGTGCTAGAGATACCGGGACTAGCAGCACCTACGAGCAGTACTTC.

DNA of the CDR3: TGTGCCAGCAGCCTGGACAACTTACCCTACGAGCAGTACTTC. It encodes CASSLDNLPYEQYF. J is TRBJ2-7 and V is TRBV5-6; D is perhaps TRBD1 (5 bases). V was trimmed by 4 bases and J by 2 bases, leaving 13 bases between them. CDR3 size: 14 residues. In germline, CDR1 is SGHDT, CDR2 YYEEEE.

This clonotype turned up a few times. The rearrangement links TRBV11-1 to TRBJ2-7; the D gene could be TRBD1 or TRBD2 (6 bases each). CDR3 length: 17 amino acids. V was pared by 1 base and J by 2 bases, with 18 bases between. The germline V gene encodes CDR1 SGHAT and CDR2 FQDESV (reference sequence). The CDR3 nucleotides read TGTGCCAGCAGCTTAGAAGGCTTGAGAGGGGGGACCTACGAGCAGTACTTC. Translating gives CASSLEGLRGGTYEQYF.

Only a few counts were recorded for this clonotype. The rearrangement joins TRBV9 to TRBJ1-6; 8 positions agree with TRBD1. Losses at the gene ends were 1 base for V and 7 bases for J; bases not matched to a gene: 1. The CDR3 is 14 residues long. Germline loops: CDR1 SGDLS, CDR2 YYNGEE. CDR3: CASSVQGANSPLHF. CDR3 nucleotide sequence: TGTGCCAGCAGCGTACAGGGGGCGAATTCACCCCTCCACTTT.

Regarding this clonotype: The missing conserved phenylalanine or tryptophan at the end of this CDR3 makes a read error likely. This rearrangement joins TRBV7-2 to TRBJ2-7; tentatively, D is TRBD1 (6 bases). Deletions cut 4 bases from V and 3 bases from J, with 16 bases between. This CDR3 is built from 15 residues. The germline V gene encodes CDR1 SGHTA and CDR2 FQGNSA. The CDR3 protein is CASSSDPTGFYEQYL. The CDR3 DNA is TGTGCCAGCAGCTCCGACCCAACAGGGTTCTACGAGCAGTACCTC.

With regard to this clonotype: Just one base apart from a much larger clone, this may be a read error. This chain links TRBV10-1 with TRBJ2-2; TRBD1 is a possible D gene (8 bases). The CDR3 runs to 16 residues. Trimming left V 5 bases short and J 4 bases short, with 17 bases between. Germline lookup yields CDR1 WNHNN and CDR2 SYGVQD (reference sequence). CDR3: CASSRTGRGCTGELFF. The CDR3, as DNA: TGCGCCAGCAGTAGGACAGGGAGGGGATGCACCGGGGAGCTGTTTTTT.

The chain uses TRBV7-6 and TRBJ1-1, with 9 bases fitting TRBD1. CDR3 length: 17 amino acids. The trim removed 4 bases at V and 5 bases at J, leaving 14 bases unmatched. Germline V gives CDR1 SGHVS, CDR2 FNYEAQ. The chain's CDR3 is CASSSSPTGGYFTEAFF. CDR3 coding DNA: TGTGCCAGCAGCTCCTCTCCAACAGGGGGCTATTTTACTGAAGCTTTCTTT.

This clonotype was detected many times. CDR3 region: CASSFRQTTYEQYF. The DNA for the CDR3 is TGTGCCAGCAGTTTCCGACAGACAACCTACGAGCAGTACTTC. The V and J genes are TRBV2 and TRBJ2-7; D possibly corresponds to TRBD1 (5 bases). V dropped 5 bases and J dropped 2 bases, with 13 bases sitting between them. The CDR3 totals 14 residues. Germline CDR1 is SNHLY and CDR2 is FYNNEI.

V and J are TRBV6-2 or TRBV6-3 and TRBJ2-7; 9 bases are shared with TRBD1. Germline V CDR1 and CDR2: MNHEY, SVGEGT. There are 19 residues in the CDR3. V lost 1 base to trimming and J lost 2 bases; unmatched junction nucleotides: 15. The CDR3 DNA follows: TGTGCCAGCAGTTACTTACGCGGGACAGGGAAAGGTAGGGCCTACGAGCAGTACTTC. Its protein product is CASSYLRGTGKGRAYEQYF.

This clonotype was detected many times. The chain couples TRBV29-1 to TRBJ2-7; a weak D match, TRBD1 (6 bases). Germline CDR1 is SQVTM and CDR2 is ANQGSEA. CDR3 size: 14 residues. Trimming took off 5 bases at V and 4 bases at J, with 18 bases between the two ends. The DNA for the CDR3 is TGCAGCGTTACAATCGGGACAAACGATTACGAGCAGTACTTC. Protein sequence: CSVTIGTNDYEQYF.

V usage is TRBV5-4 and J usage is TRBJ1-2, with 9 bases matching TRBD1. CDR1 SGHNT and CDR2 YYREEE come from the germline V gene (reference sequence). Trimming took 4 bases from V and 3 from J; bases not matched to a gene: 4. The CDR3 totals 14 residues. The CDR3 spells CASSQRDRDYGYTF. CDR3 DNA sequence: TGTGCCAGCAGCCAACGGGACAGGGACTATGGCTACACCTTC.

At least ten counts were recorded for this clonotype. The V call is TRBV24-1, the J call TRBJ2-5; 14 nucleotides line up with TRBD2. The V and J ends lost 4 bases and 4 bases, in that order; junction bases with no gene match: 7. The length of the CDR3 is 17 residues. Per the germline V gene, CDR1 is KGHDR and CDR2 is SFDVKD. CDR3 region: CATSDPGTSGSGETQYF. The CDR3 region has the DNA TGTGCCACCAGTGACCCCGGGACTAGCGGGAGTGGAGAGACCCAGTACTTC.

V is TRBV20-1 and J is TRBJ2-7; D gene unclear. Looked up from germline, CDR1 is DFQATT and CDR2 is SNEGSKA (reference sequence). The CDR3 runs to 16 residues. Trimming removed 0 bases from V and 0 bases from J, with 15 bases in between. Here the CDR3 DNA reads TGCAGTGCTAGAGACCAAACCGACTCCCGCTCCTACGAGCAGTACTTC. This gives the protein CSARDQTDSRSYEQYF.